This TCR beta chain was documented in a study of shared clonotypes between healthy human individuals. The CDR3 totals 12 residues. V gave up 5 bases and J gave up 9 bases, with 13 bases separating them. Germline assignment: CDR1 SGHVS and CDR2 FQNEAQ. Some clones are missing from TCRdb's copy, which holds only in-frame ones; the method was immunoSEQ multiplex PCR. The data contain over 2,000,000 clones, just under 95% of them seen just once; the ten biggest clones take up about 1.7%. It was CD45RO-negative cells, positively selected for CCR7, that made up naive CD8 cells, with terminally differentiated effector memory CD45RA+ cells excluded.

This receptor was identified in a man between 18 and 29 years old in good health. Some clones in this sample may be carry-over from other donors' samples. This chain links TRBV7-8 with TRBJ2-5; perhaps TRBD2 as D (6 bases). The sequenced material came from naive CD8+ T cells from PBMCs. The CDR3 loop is CASSASDFSQYF. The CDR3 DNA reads TGTGCCAGCAGCGCTAGCGACTTCTCCCAGTACTTC.